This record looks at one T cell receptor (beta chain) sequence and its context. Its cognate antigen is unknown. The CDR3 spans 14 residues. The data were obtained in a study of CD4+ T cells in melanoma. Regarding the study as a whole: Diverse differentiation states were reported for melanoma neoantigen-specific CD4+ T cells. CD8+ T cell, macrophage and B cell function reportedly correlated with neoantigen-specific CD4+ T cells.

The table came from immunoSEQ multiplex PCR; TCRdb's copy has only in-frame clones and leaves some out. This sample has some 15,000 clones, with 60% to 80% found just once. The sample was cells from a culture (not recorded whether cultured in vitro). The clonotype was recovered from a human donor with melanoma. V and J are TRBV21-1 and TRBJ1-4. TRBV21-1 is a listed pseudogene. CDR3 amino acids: CASSSLRANEKLFF. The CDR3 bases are TGTGCCAGCAGCAGCCTGAGAGCTAATGAAAAACTGTTTTTT.